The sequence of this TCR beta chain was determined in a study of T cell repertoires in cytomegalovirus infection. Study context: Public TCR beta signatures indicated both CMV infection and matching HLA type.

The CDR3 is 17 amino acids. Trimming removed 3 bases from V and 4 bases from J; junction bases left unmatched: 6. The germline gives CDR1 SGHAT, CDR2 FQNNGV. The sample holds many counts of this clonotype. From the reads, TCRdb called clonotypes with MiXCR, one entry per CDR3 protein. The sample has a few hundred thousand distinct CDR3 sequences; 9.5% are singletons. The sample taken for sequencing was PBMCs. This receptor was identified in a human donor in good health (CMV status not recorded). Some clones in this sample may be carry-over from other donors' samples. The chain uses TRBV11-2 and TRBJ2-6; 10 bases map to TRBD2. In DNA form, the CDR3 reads TGTGCCAGCAGCTTGACGGGACTAGCGTCAGGGGCCAACGTCCTGACTTTC. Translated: CASSLTGLASGANVLTF.